One and the same sample provided the 23 T cell receptor beta chains below, sequenced in a study of blood T cell repertoires in COVID-19. This table comes from immunoSEQ multiplex PCR, and its TCRdb copy is limited to in-frame clones, with some not included. The profile covers more than 100,000 clones, with roughly 84% appearing a single time and roughly 3.5% taken by the ten largest. Sequencing used PBMCs or T cells enriched from blood (not recorded which). The receptors originated from a woman under 40 who had recovered from COVID-19.

The V call is TRBV9, the J call TRBJ1-2, with a weak D call TRBD1 (6 bases). Germline CDR1 SGDLS, CDR2 YYNGEE. Trimming removed 3 bases at V and 3 bases at J, with 27 bases between. The CDR3 contains 19 residues. The CDR3 DNA reads as TGTGCCAGCAGCGCGGTGGGGGCAGGGCCCAACAGTGGGTACTATGGCTACACCTTC. Amino acids: CASSAVGAGPNSGYYGYTF.

This chain uses TRBV19 with TRBJ2-3; 16 bases align to TRBD2. This CDR3 comprises 14 residues. V gave up 8 bases and J gave up 4 bases; unmatched junction bases: 0. Per the germline V gene, CDR1 is LNHDA and CDR2 is SQIVND (reference sequence). The CDR3 DNA sequence: TGTGCCAGTGGGACTAGCGGGGGGGCAGATACGCAGTATTTT. Translating it yields CASGTSGGADTQYF.

The chain carries TRBV19 and TRBJ1-2; D call uncertain. V lost 4 bases and J lost 8, with 17 bases in between. Germline values: CDR1 LNHDA, CDR2 SQIVND (reference sequence). The CDR3 covers 14 residues. CDR3 nucleotide sequence: TGTGCCAGTAGTACCCGGCATCCAACCGGGGGCTACACCTTC. As protein: CASSTRHPTGGYTF.

The chain has TRBV7-3 and TRBJ2-2; 7 nucleotides line up with TRBD2. Germline V gene lookup returns CDR1 SGHTA and CDR2 FQGTGA. V dropped 5 bases and J dropped 2; count of bases not matched to a gene: 8. The CDR3 has 16 amino acids. CDR3 amino acids: CASSRLSGPNTGELFF. The DNA of the CDR3 is TGTGCCAGCAGCCGACTTAGCGGGCCAAACACCGGGGAGCTGTTTTTT.

This clone was recorded only once. The chain employs TRBV9 and TRBJ2-7; 7 nucleotides match TRBD2. There are 14 residues in the CDR3. The germline CDR1 and CDR2 sequences are SGDLS and YYNGEE. J gave up 7 bases and V 4 bases, and 11 bases lay outside the gene matches. The CDR3: CASSRVAGAGEQYF. CDR3 in DNA: TGTGCCAGCAGCCGGGTGGCGGGAGCGGGGGAGCAGTACTTC.

The chain recombines TRBV4-3 with TRBJ2-1; tentatively, D is TRBD2 (5 bases). Looked up from germline, CDR1 is LGHNA and CDR2 is YSLEER. V lost 0 bases to trimming and J lost 3 bases, with 12 bases between them. The CDR3 is made up of 16 amino acids. CDR3 loop: CASSQDPRVHYNEQFF. CDR3 DNA: TGCGCCAGCAGCCAAGATCCGAGGGTTCACTACAATGAGCAGTTCTTC.

The rearrangement links TRBV28 to TRBJ1-6; TRBD1 matches at 8 bases. This CDR3 comprises 17 residues. The germline V gene has CDR1 MDHEN and CDR2 SYDVKM. Unmatched junction bases numbered 10, after V lost 4 bases and J lost 5 bases. The CDR3 DNA sequence: TGTGCCAGCAGTTCTTCCTCCTGGACAGGGAATAATTCACCCCTCCACTTT. Its protein product is CASSSSSWTGNNSPLHF.

This clone was counted once. DNA of the CDR3: TGTGCCAGCAGCTCTAGCGGGGCGCGGAATACGCAGTATTTT. This codes for CASSSSGARNTQYF. This chain uses TRBV7-3 with TRBJ2-3; TRBD2 matches at 9 bases. The V and J ends lost 4 bases and 7 bases, in that order; junction bases with no gene match: 6. CDR1 is SGHTA, CDR2 FQGTGA, per germline. The CDR3 runs 14 residues. Complete variable domain (other parts from reference TRBV7-3 and TRBJ2-3): GAGVSQTPSNKVTEKGKYVELRCDPISGHTALYWYRQSLGQGPEFLIYFQGTGAADDSGLPNDRFFAVRPEGSVSTLKIQRTERGDSAVYLCASSSSGARNTQYFGPGTRLTVL.

V usage is TRBV5-4 and J usage is TRBJ2-7, with TRBD2 identical over 7 bases. V lost 4 bases, J lost 6 bases, and 13 bases stayed unmatched. The CDR3 extends over 15 amino acids. CDR1 SGHNT and CDR2 YYREEE come from the germline V gene (reference sequence). The CDR3 loop is CASSVREVRLGEQYF. The CDR3 region has the DNA TGTGCCAGCAGCGTACGGGAGGTTAGGTTGGGCGAGCAGTACTTC.

This rearrangement joins TRBV18 to TRBJ1-1; D is unclear. There are 14 residues in the CDR3. CDR1 is KGHSH and CDR2 is LQKENI in the germline V gene. Deletions cut 3 bases from V and 2 bases from J, with 10 bases between. In nucleotides, the CDR3 is TGTGCCAGCTCACCTCAGGTTCCTAACACTGAAGCTTTCTTT. This encodes CASSPQVPNTEAFF.

V gene TRBV3-1 (or the pseudogene TRBV3-2) combines with J gene TRBJ1-4; the match to TRBD1 covers 7 bases. This CDR3 has 15 residues. The germline V gene has CDR1 LGHDT and CDR2 YNNKEL (reference sequence). The V and J ends lost 4 bases and 4 bases, in that order; junction bases with no gene match: 6. CDR3 coding DNA: TGTGCCAGCAGCCTTAGGACAGGTCATAATGAAAAACTGTTTTTT. Translated, it gives CASSLRTGHNEKLFF.

The rearrangement links TRBV4-2 to TRBJ1-4; 11 bases fit TRBD1. The CDR3 is made up of 17 amino acids. With 4 bases clipped from V and 7 bases from J, the junction kept 11 bases outside the gene matches. The germline gives CDR1 LGHNA, CDR2 YNFKEQ. CDR3 sequence: CASSPLGQGAVSEKLFF. In nucleotides, the CDR3 is TGTGCCAGCAGCCCCCTAGGACAGGGGGCGGTAAGTGAAAAACTGTTTTTT.

This chain connects TRBV5-1 to TRBJ2-7; possibly TRBD2 for D (6 bases). In germline, CDR1 is SGHRS, CDR2 YFSETQ. The CDR3 has 15 amino acids. Trimming removed 3 bases at V and 3 bases at J, with 16 bases between. CDR3 region: CASSWETRGSYEQYF. The CDR3 nucleotides are TGCGCCAGCAGCTGGGAGACTAGAGGAAGCTACGAGCAGTACTTC.

The V call is TRBV9, the J call TRBJ2-5; 9 nucleotides align to TRBD2. Losses at the gene ends were 0 bases for V and 5 bases for J; bases not matched to a gene: 11. This CDR3 is built from 17 residues. The germline V gene encodes CDR1 SGDLS and CDR2 YYNGEE. The CDR3, as DNA: TGTGCCAGCAGCGTAGGAGGGGCGGGAGGGCCCAGGGAGACCCAGTACTTC. Its protein is CASSVGGAGGPRETQYF.

This sequence joins TRBV27 and TRBJ2-7, with 10 bases lining up with TRBD1. Germline loops: CDR1 MNHEY, CDR2 SMNVEV (reference sequence). There are 14 residues in the CDR3. V lost 3 bases and J lost 5; bases outside the gene matches: 4. In DNA form, the CDR3 reads TGTGCCAGCAGTTTGGGACAGGGGAGGAACGAGCAGTACTTC. It codes for CASSLGQGRNEQYF.

The gene calls are TRBV12-2 and TRBJ1-4; the table gives TRBD1 as D, unverified against the DNA. TRBV12-2 is deemed a pseudogene. This CDR3 contains 15 residues. The CDR3: CASRLVGDSNEKLFF. CDR3 DNA sequence: TGTGCAAGTCGCCTAGTCGGTGACAGTAATGAAAAACTGTTTTTT.

The chain has TRBV9 and TRBJ1-5; 8 nucleotides line up with TRBD1. The J segment lost 2 bases and the V segment lost 4 bases, leaving 5 bases of the junction unmatched. The germline CDR1 and CDR2 sequences are SGDLS and YYNGEE. This CDR3 is built from 15 residues. CDR3 residues: CASSRQGSGNQPQHF. Written as DNA, the CDR3 is TGTGCCAGCAGCAGACAGGGGAGTGGCAATCAGCCCCAGCATTTT. The variable domain in full, with the rest retrieved from reference TRBV9 and TRBJ1-5, is DSGVTQTPKHLITATGQRVTLRCSPRSGDLSVYWYQQSLDQGLQFLIQYYNGEERAKGNILERFSAQQFPDLHSELNLSSLELGDSALYFCASSRQGSGNQPQHFGDGTRLSIL.

The chain has TRBV6-5 and TRBJ2-5, with D maybe TRBD1 (6 bases). Germline CDR1 and CDR2: MNHEY and SVGAGI. The CDR3 has 15 amino acids. Trimming stripped 0 bases from V and 5 bases from J, with 13 bases between. CDR3 sequence: CASSYSRQGYETQYF. CDR3 nucleotides: TGTGCCAGCAGTTACTCGAGGCAGGGGTACGAGACCCAGTACTTC.

This chain links TRBV11-2 with TRBJ2-3; unclear D gene. Trimming left V 2 bases short and J 6 bases short, with 18 bases between. CDR3 length: 16 residues. CDR1 and CDR2 from the germline V gene are SGHAT and FQNNGV. Here the CDR3 reads CASSLRFGQNVDTQYF. The CDR3 DNA is TGTGCCAGCAGCTTACGATTTGGCCAAAACGTGGATACGCAGTATTTT.

The count of this clone is one. The chain carries TRBV18 and TRBJ2-1; 7 positions agree with TRBD1. Germline lookup yields CDR1 KGHSH and CDR2 LQKENI. The CDR3 runs 15 residues. V trimming: 3 bases; J trimming: 2 bases; junction bases outside the gene matches: 4. This chain's CDR3 is CASSPRDRPYNEQFF. In nucleotides, the CDR3 is TGTGCCAGCTCACCCCGGGACAGACCCTACAATGAGCAGTTCTTC.

The rearrangement uses TRBV29-1 and TRBJ2-5; 7 bases map to TRBD1. Germline loops: CDR1 SQVTM, CDR2 ANQGSEA. Germline trimming cut 7 bases from V and 5 bases from J; bases unmatched to any gene: 10. The CDR3 has 13 residues. Written as DNA, the CDR3 is TGCAGCGCCGACAAGGGGGCAGGCGAGACCCAGTACTTC. Amino acids: CSADKGAGETQYF. The variable domain in full, completed from reference TRBV29-1 and TRBJ2-5, reads SAVISQKPSRDICQRGTSLTIQCQVDSQVTMMFWYRQQPGQSLTLIATANQGSEATYESGFVIDKFPISRPNLTFSTLTVSNMSPEDSSIYLCSADKGAGETQYFGPGTRLLVL.

This chain uses TRBV15 with TRBJ1-1; 8 bases fit TRBD1. The CDR3 is 17 amino acids. Germline CDR1 LNHNV, CDR2 YYDKDF (reference sequence). V lost 4 bases to trimming and J lost 0 bases; unmatched junction nucleotides: 10. In DNA form, the CDR3 reads TGTGCCACCAGCATCCTTTCGACAGGGGAATTGAACACTGAAGCTTTCTTT. It translates to CATSILSTGELNTEAFF. Complete variable domain (other parts from reference TRBV15 and TRBJ1-1): DAMVIQNPRYQVTQFGKPVTLSCSQTLNHNVMYWYQQKSSQAPKLLFHYYDKDFNNEADTPDNFQSRRPNTSFCFLDIRSPGLGDTAMYLCATSILSTGELNTEAFFGQGTRLTVV.

This clone was detected only once. The CDR3 DNA reads as TGTGCCAGCAGCTCCGCCGGGACTAGCTCCTACGAGCAGTACTTC. Translated: CASSSAGTSSYEQYF. The chain recombines TRBV5-4 with TRBJ2-7; TRBD2 agrees at 8 bases. The CDR3 is 15 residues long. The V and J ends lost 3 bases and 0 bases, in that order; junction bases with no gene match: 5. Looked up from germline, CDR1 is SGHNT and CDR2 is YYREEE (reference sequence).